A selection of T cell receptor beta chains follows, all from one sample in a study of regulatory T cells in long-lasting Graves disease. Each CDR3 protein gets one entry after TCRdb re-called the multiplex PCR reads with MiXCR. The sample lists some 600,000 distinct CDR3 sequences; 16% were seen once. The sample was also linked to a second study, of T cells in Graves' hyperthyroidism and ophthalmopathy.

Sequenced material: peripheral blood mononuclear cells (PBMCs), taken at new diagnosis, from a patient treated with antithyroid drugs. These receptors were taken from a man between 18 and 35 years old with Graves disease. Each CDR3 is given with its conserved first and last residue. D genes are given only for firm matches. Clone size is shown for a subset of rows, as once, few, many or a class of expanded clone.

TRBV19	TRBJ2-7	14	-	few	CASSMSNGVYEQYF	TGTGCCAGTAGTATGTCGAACGGGGTCTACGAGCAGTACTTC
TRBV5-1	TRBJ1-1	15	-	-	CASSLGGGGGTEAFF	TGCGCCAGCAGCTTGGGAGGAGGAGGGGGCACTGAAGCTTTCTTT
TRBV28	TRBJ2-5	15	-	many	CASSPWGTQQETQYF	TGTGCCAGCAGTCCGTGGGGGACGCAACAAGAGACCCAGTACTTC
TRBV20-1	TRBJ1-1	14	-	many	CSARLRGMNTEAFF	TGCAGCGCTAGGTTGAGGGGAATGAACACTGAAGCTTTCTTT
TRBV5-1	TRBJ2-5	14	-	-	CASSPGFRRETQYF	TGCGCCAGCAGCCCCGGGTTCCGGAGAGAGACCCAGTACTTC
TRBV20-1	TRBJ1-4	16	-	many	CSATGAEHATNEKLFF	TGCAGTGCTACGGGTGCGGAGCATGCAACTAATGAAAAACTGTTTTTT
TRBV7-6	TRBJ2-2	16	TRBD1	-	CASSLGTGSFTGELFF	TGTGCCAGCAGCCTCGGGACAGGGAGTTTCACCGGGGAGCTGTTTTTT
TRBV29-1	TRBJ2-7	14	-	many	CSVGGGTGRNEQYF	TGCAGCGTTGGGGGGGGAACAGGGAGGAACGAGCAGTACTTC
TRBV20-1	TRBJ1-4	14	-	-	CSARGGTYNEKLFF	TGCAGTGCCCGTGGGGGAACTTATAATGAAAAACTGTTTTTT
TRBV2	TRBJ2-7	15	TRBD1	-	CASSVSQGESYEQYF	TGTGCCAGCAGTGTGAGTCAGGGGGAATCCTACGAGCAGTACTTC
TRBV11-2	TRBJ2-7	15	-	many	CASSPTRTESYEQYF	TGTGCCAGCAGCCCAACCCGGACAGAATCCTACGAGCAGTACTTC
TRBV12-3/TRBV12-4	TRBJ2-7	14	-	many	CASSSALAEYEQYF	TGTGCCAGCAGTTCGGCTTTAGCGGAGTACGAGCAGTACTTC
TRBV7-9	TRBJ2-2	21	-	few	CASSLATGTGRLALGTGELFF	TGTGCCAGCAGCTTAGCCACCGGGACAGGGAGACTAGCGCTGGGCACCGGGGAGCTGTTTTTT
TRBV29-1	TRBJ2-7	13	-	-	CSVERGSSYEQYF	TGCAGCGTTGAGCGTGGGTCTTCCTACGAGCAGTACTTC
TRBV12-3/TRBV12-4	TRBJ1-3	15	-	many	CASSLRNRAGNTIYF	TGTGCCAGCAGTTTAAGGAACAGGGCTGGAAACACCATATATTTT
TRBV5-6	TRBJ1-1	16	TRBD1	few	CASSLVGGSPEREAFF	TGTGCCAGCAGCTTGGTAGGGGGCAGCCCCGAACGTGAAGCTTTCTTT
TRBV27	TRBJ2-3	19	-	many	CASSLSPGGRGLNTDTQYF	TGTGCCAGCAGTTTATCGCCTGGGGGTAGGGGACTCAACACAGATACGCAGTATTTT
TRBV10-1	TRBJ2-7	15	TRBD2	many	CASSDPWREGLEQYF	TGCGCCAGCAGTGATCCTTGGAGGGAGGGCCTCGAGCAGTACTTC
TRBV27	TRBJ2-5	15	-	-	CASSLVAAPQETQYF	TGTGCCAGCAGTTTAGTTGCTGCTCCGCAAGAGACCCAGTACTTC
TRBV10-2	TRBJ2-1	15	TRBD2	few	CASTGLAGSYNEQFF	TGCGCCAGCACAGGACTAGCGGGATCCTACAATGAGCAGTTCTTC
TRBV18	TRBJ2-7	15	-	many	CASSSTQGVSYEQYF	TGTGCCAGCTCATCGACTCAGGGCGTATCCTACGAGCAGTACTTC
TRBV7-3	TRBJ2-5	16	-	-	CASSLPLWGLGETQYF	TGTGCCAGCAGCTTACCCCTTTGGGGCCTAGGAGAGACCCAGTACTTC
TRBV5-1	TRBJ1-4	15	TRBD1	-	CASSLGTGDSEKLFF	TGCGCCAGCAGCTTGGGGACAGGGGATTCGGAAAAACTGTTTTTT
TRBV6-1	TRBJ2-1	13	TRBD2	few	CATGTSGRNEQFF	TGTGCCACCGGGACTAGCGGGAGAAATGAGCAGTTCTTC
TRBV27	TRBJ2-1	14	TRBD2	many	CASGVLAGENEQFF	TGTGCCAGCGGTGTCCTAGCGGGAGAGAATGAGCAGTTCTTC
TRBV28	TRBJ2-1	14	TRBD1	few	CASRHRGRYNEQFF	TGTGCCAGCAGACACAGGGGGCGCTACAATGAGCAGTTCTTC
TRBV2	TRBJ1-2	13	-	many	CASSEWVNYGYTF	TGTGCCAGCAGCGAGTGGGTTAACTATGGCTACACCTTC
TRBV5-1	TRBJ2-3	14	TRBD1	many	CASSSDRVPDTQYF	TGCGCCAGCAGCTCCGACAGGGTTCCAGATACGCAGTATTTT
TRBV7-3	TRBJ2-5	15	TRBD2	few	CASSRGGPSGETQYF	TGTGCCAGCAGCCGAGGCGGGCCTAGCGGGGAGACCCAGTACTTC
TRBV5-1	TRBJ2-3	13	TRBD2	many	CASREASTDTQYF	TGCGCCAGTCGGGAGGCTAGCACAGATACGCAGTATTTT
TRBV20-1	TRBJ2-1	14	-	many	CSANRVNDYNEQFF	TGCAGTGCTAATCGGGTTAACGACTACAATGAGCAGTTCTTC
TRBV6-2/TRBV6-3	TRBJ2-7	15	TRBD1	-	CASRNSGTGFYEQYF	TGTGCCAGCAGGAACTCCGGGACAGGGTTCTACGAGCAGTACTTC
TRBV20-1	TRBJ2-3	17	TRBD2	many	CSASDASGRGNTDTQYF	TGCAGTGCCTCCGACGCTAGCGGGAGGGGTAACACAGATACGCAGTATTTT
TRBV28	TRBJ1-1	17	-	many	CASSLYLVGVTNTEAFF	TGTGCCAGCAGTTTATACTTAGTAGGGGTCACGAACACTGAAGCTTTCTTT
TRBV10-3	TRBJ2-5	17	TRBD2	-	CAISPLGLAEDLETQYF	TGTGCCATCAGCCCCCTGGGACTAGCGGAGGACCTCGAGACCCAGTACTTC
TRBV30	TRBJ2-2	15	TRBD2	-	CAWSSGRGDTGELFF	TGTGCCTGGTCTAGCGGGAGGGGGGACACCGGGGAGCTGTTTTTT
TRBV12-3/TRBV12-4	TRBJ2-1	16	-	few	CASSLQGRSSYNEQFF	TGTGCCAGCAGTTTACAGGGGCGAAGCTCCTACAATGAGCAGTTCTTC
TRBV12-3/TRBV12-4	TRBJ2-7	13	-	many	CASTSEGVPEQYF	TGTGCCAGCACTTCCGAGGGGGTACCCGAGCAGTACTTC
TRBV29-1	TRBJ2-1	13	-	few	CSVGFGASDEQFF	TGCAGCGTTGGTTTTGGGGCTAGTGATGAGCAGTTCTTC
TRBV3-1	TRBJ2-3	14	TRBD2	many	CASSPAGMVDTQYF	TGTGCCAGCAGCCCAGCGGGAATGGTAGATACGCAGTATTTT
TRBV5-1	TRBJ2-1	15	TRBD2	many	CASSQGLAGREEQFF	TGCGCCAGCAGCCAGGGACTAGCGGGACGGGAGGAGCAGTTCTTC
TRBV27	TRBJ2-5	14	-	many	CASSFAGSRETQYF	TGTGCCAGCAGTTTTGCAGGGAGCCGGGAGACCCAGTACTTC
TRBV13	TRBJ2-3	19	TRBD2	many	CASSPGLAGGPEGTDTQYF	TGTGCCAGCAGCCCGGGACTAGCGGGAGGGCCCGAAGGTACAGATACGCAGTATTTT
TRBV6-1	TRBJ2-1	16	TRBD2	-	CASRKGGTSGYNEQFF	TGTGCCAGCAGAAAGGGGGGGACTAGCGGGTACAATGAGCAGTTCTTC
TRBV9	TRBJ2-1	16	TRBD2	-	CASSVEGAGGLNEQFF	TGTGCCAGCAGCGTAGAAGGAGCGGGAGGGCTGAATGAGCAGTTCTTC
TRBV7-3	TRBJ1-6	14	-	many	CASSLLGGNSPLHF	TGTGCCAGCAGCTTATTAGGCGGTAATTCACCCCTCCACTTT
TRBV18	TRBJ2-3	13	-	many	CASSPHPADTQYF	TGTGCCAGCTCCCCCCATCCGGCAGATACGCAGTATTTT
TRBV27	TRBJ2-7	13	-	many	CASSSRDAYEQYF	TGTGCCAGCAGCTCCCGGGACGCCTACGAGCAGTACTTC
TRBV20-1	TRBJ1-5	13	-	-	CSAKGVSNQPQHF	TGCAGTGCTAAGGGGGTGAGCAATCAGCCCCAGCATTTT
TRBV6-5	TRBJ2-1	14	-	many	CASSYGAQLNEQFF	TGTGCCAGCAGTTACGGAGCCCAGCTCAATGAGCAGTTCTTC
TRBV10-3	TRBJ2-7	11	-	-	CAISEEDEQYF	TGTGCCATCAGTGAGGAGGACGAGCAGTACTTC
TRBV7-8	TRBJ2-1	19	-	many	CASSLNRRMDFFSYNEQFF	TGTGCCAGCAGCTTAAATCGGCGTATGGACTTTTTTTCCTACAATGAGCAGTTCTTC
TRBV25-1	TRBJ1-3	14	-	-	CASSESVIGNTIYF	TGTGCCAGCAGTGAGAGTGTGATCGGTAACACCATATATTTT
TRBV5-1	TRBJ2-3	14	-	many	CASNRGGSTDTQYF	TGCGCCAGCAACCGAGGAGGAAGCACAGATACGCAGTATTTT
TRBV25-1	TRBJ1-2	14	TRBD1	-	CASSELRTGYGYTF	TGTGCCAGCAGTGAATTACGGACAGGGTATGGCTACACCTTC
TRBV4-2	TRBJ1-1	18	TRBD1	-	CASSPIHSITGDGTEAFF	TGTGCCAGCAGCCCTATTCATTCCATTACAGGGGATGGGACTGAAGCTTTCTTT
TRBV30	TRBJ2-7	12	TRBD1	many	CAWGQGTYEQYF	TGTGCCTGGGGACAGGGGACCTACGAGCAGTACTTC
TRBV11-3	TRBJ2-1	14	TRBD2	few	CASSLGGSRDEQFF	TGTGCCAGCAGCTTAGGCGGGAGTCGCGATGAGCAGTTCTTC
TRBV20-1	TRBJ2-5	15	-	many	CSASPAGLIQETQYF	TGCAGTGCTAGCCCTGCGGGACTGATCCAAGAGACCCAGTACTTC
TRBV19	TRBJ2-3	9	-	-	CARKDTQYF	TGTGCCAGAAAGGATACGCAGTATTTT